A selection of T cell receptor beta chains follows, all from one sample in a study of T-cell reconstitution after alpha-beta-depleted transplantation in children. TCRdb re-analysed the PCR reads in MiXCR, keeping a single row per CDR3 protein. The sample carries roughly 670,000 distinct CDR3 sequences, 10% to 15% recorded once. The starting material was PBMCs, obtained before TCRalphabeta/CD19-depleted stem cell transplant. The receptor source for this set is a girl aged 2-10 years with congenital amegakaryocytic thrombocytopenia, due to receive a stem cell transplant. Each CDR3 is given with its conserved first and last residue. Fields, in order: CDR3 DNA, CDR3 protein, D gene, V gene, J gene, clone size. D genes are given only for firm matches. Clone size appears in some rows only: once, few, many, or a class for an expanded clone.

cdr3_nt: TGCGCCAGCAGCGGAACTCCTCCACGGGGGTTGAGCTCTGGAAACACCATATATTTT
cdr3_aa: CASSGTPPRGLSSGNTIYF
d_call: -
v_call: TRBV4-1
j_call: TRBJ1-3
clone_size: many

cdr3_nt: TGTGCCAGCAGCTTAGGAGGAAACTACAATGAGCAGTTCTTC
cdr3_aa: CASSLGGNYNEQFF
d_call: -
v_call: TRBV12-3/TRBV12-4
j_call: TRBJ2-1
clone_size: many

cdr3_nt: TGCAGCGTGAAGCCGGGACAGGGGGCAGATACGCAGTATTTT
cdr3_aa: CSVKPGQGADTQYF
d_call: TRBD1
v_call: TRBV29-1
j_call: TRBJ2-3
clone_size: -

cdr3_nt: TGTGCCAGCTATACGCGACAGCGAACCTACAATGAGCAGTTCTTC
cdr3_aa: CASYTRQRTYNEQFF
d_call: -
v_call: TRBV7-2
j_call: TRBJ2-1
clone_size: few

cdr3_nt: TGTGCCAGCAGCAAAGTCACGGCGACCGGGGAGCTGTTTTTT
cdr3_aa: CASSKVTATGELFF
d_call: -
v_call: TRBV21-1
j_call: TRBJ2-2
clone_size: -

cdr3_nt: TGTGCCAGCAGCCCCGGCTGGGGCAACTTTGAGCAGTACTTC
cdr3_aa: CASSPGWGNFEQYF
d_call: -
v_call: TRBV7-8
j_call: TRBJ2-7
clone_size: -

cdr3_nt: TGCGCCAGCAGCTTGTTGGGACTAGCGGGAGACTCCTACAATGAGCAGTTCTTC
cdr3_aa: CASSLLGLAGDSYNEQFF
d_call: TRBD2
v_call: TRBV5-1
j_call: TRBJ2-1
clone_size: few

cdr3_nt: TGCGCCAGCAGCCCCCGGACTAGCGGGAGCACAGATACGCAGTATTTT
cdr3_aa: CASSPRTSGSTDTQYF
d_call: TRBD2
v_call: TRBV5-1
j_call: TRBJ2-3
clone_size: many

cdr3_nt: TGCAGCGTTGAAGGTTGGGGGGGCTCGATGAACACTGAAGCTTTCTTT
cdr3_aa: CSVEGWGGSMNTEAFF
d_call: -
v_call: TRBV29-1
j_call: TRBJ1-1
clone_size: many

cdr3_nt: TGTGCCAGCACCTACGGATATAGCGGGGGCGAGCAGTACTTC
cdr3_aa: CASTYGYSGGEQYF
d_call: TRBD2
v_call: TRBV12-3/TRBV12-4
j_call: TRBJ2-7
clone_size: -

cdr3_nt: TGCGCCAGCAGCAACGGAGCGGGAGAAGGGGACGAGCAGTACTTC
cdr3_aa: CASSNGAGEGDEQYF
d_call: TRBD2
v_call: TRBV5-1
j_call: TRBJ2-7
clone_size: few

cdr3_nt: TGCGCCAGCAGCTTGGGTAGGTCCGACCGGGACAGGATTACAGATACGCAGTATTTT
cdr3_aa: CASSLGRSDRDRITDTQYF
d_call: TRBD1
v_call: TRBV5-1
j_call: TRBJ2-3
clone_size: few

cdr3_nt: TGCAGTGCTAGGAGGCTCAGGAGCCAAGCATATGAAAAACTGTTTTTT
cdr3_aa: CSARRLRSQAYEKLFF
d_call: -
v_call: TRBV20-1
j_call: TRBJ1-4
clone_size: many

cdr3_nt: TGCGCCAGCAGCAAGGGACAGCTGAAGGACACTGAAGCTTTCTTT
cdr3_aa: CASSKGQLKDTEAFF
d_call: TRBD1
v_call: TRBV5-1
j_call: TRBJ1-1
clone_size: few

cdr3_nt: TGCGCCAGCAGCTCACTACAAGAGACCCAGTACTTC
cdr3_aa: CASSSLQETQYF
d_call: -
v_call: TRBV7-9
j_call: TRBJ2-5
clone_size: many

cdr3_nt: TGTGCCAGCAGTTTATATTCTAGCGGTATCTACGAGCAGTACTTC
cdr3_aa: CASSLYSSGIYEQYF
d_call: TRBD2
v_call: TRBV27
j_call: TRBJ2-7
clone_size: few

cdr3_nt: TGCGCCAGCAACGGACTAGCGGAGCCGAACACCGGGGAGCTGTTTTTT
cdr3_aa: CASNGLAEPNTGELFF
d_call: TRBD2
v_call: TRBV5-1
j_call: TRBJ2-2
clone_size: many

cdr3_nt: TGTGCCAGCAGCTTAGTTTGGGACACCCCAACCTACGAGCAGTACTTC
cdr3_aa: CASSLVWDTPTYEQYF
d_call: -
v_call: TRBV7-2
j_call: TRBJ2-7
clone_size: few

cdr3_nt: TGCAGTGCTCCCAAGACGGGAGAACAAGAGACCCAGTACTTC
cdr3_aa: CSAPKTGEQETQYF
d_call: -
v_call: TRBV20-1
j_call: TRBJ2-5
clone_size: -

cdr3_nt: TGCAGTGCACACGGACAGACGATCTCCTACGAGCAGTACTTC
cdr3_aa: CSAHGQTISYEQYF
d_call: -
v_call: TRBV20-1
j_call: TRBJ2-7
clone_size: -

cdr3_nt: TGTGCCATCTCAAATCGGGCCAACTATGGCTACACCTTC
cdr3_aa: CAISNRANYGYTF
d_call: -
v_call: TRBV12-3/TRBV12-4
j_call: TRBJ1-2
clone_size: many

cdr3_nt: TGTGCCAGCAGCTTAGGCGGGCTGACAAACTATGGCTACACCTTC
cdr3_aa: CASSLGGLTNYGYTF
d_call: -
v_call: TRBV7-2
j_call: TRBJ1-2
clone_size: many

cdr3_nt: TGCAGTGCTAGAAAGGGACAGGCGAGCTCTGGAAACACCATATATTTT
cdr3_aa: CSARKGQASSGNTIYF
d_call: TRBD1
v_call: TRBV20-1
j_call: TRBJ1-3
clone_size: few

cdr3_nt: TGCAGTGCTACCAGCACTCCGGACAGCCCCTATGGCTACACCTTC
cdr3_aa: CSATSTPDSPYGYTF
d_call: -
v_call: TRBV20-1
j_call: TRBJ1-2
clone_size: many

cdr3_nt: TGTGCCAGCAGCGTAGTGGGGGGGCTAGAGACCCAGTACTTC
cdr3_aa: CASSVVGGLETQYF
d_call: -
v_call: TRBV9
j_call: TRBJ2-5
clone_size: few

cdr3_nt: TGTGCCAGCAGCTTAAGAGGGACAAACACCTACGAGCAGTACTTC
cdr3_aa: CASSLRGTNTYEQYF
d_call: -
v_call: TRBV5-5
j_call: TRBJ2-7
clone_size: few

cdr3_nt: TGTGCCAGCAGCGCCACTCTACTAGCGGAAGCCGGGGAGCTGTTTTTT
cdr3_aa: CASSATLLAEAGELFF
d_call: TRBD2
v_call: TRBV7-6
j_call: TRBJ2-2
clone_size: few

cdr3_nt: TGCAGTGCTAGGACGGGAGCGGGCACCGGGGAGCTGTTTTTT
cdr3_aa: CSARTGAGTGELFF
d_call: -
v_call: TRBV20-1
j_call: TRBJ2-2
clone_size: -

cdr3_nt: TGCAGCGTTGAGGGACATAACTATGGCTACACCTTC
cdr3_aa: CSVEGHNYGYTF
d_call: -
v_call: TRBV29-1
j_call: TRBJ1-2
clone_size: many

cdr3_nt: TGCAGTGCAACCACAGGGTACAGGGAGCAGTACTTC
cdr3_aa: CSATTGYREQYF
d_call: -
v_call: TRBV20-1
j_call: TRBJ2-7
clone_size: many

cdr3_nt: TGTGCCAGCTCACCTCGGACTAGCGGGAGTGGGCACGAGCAGTACTTC
cdr3_aa: CASSPRTSGSGHEQYF
d_call: TRBD2
v_call: TRBV18
j_call: TRBJ2-7
clone_size: -

cdr3_nt: TGTGCCAGCAGTTTACGGCAGGGCGCAGAGACCCAGTACTTC
cdr3_aa: CASSLRQGAETQYF
d_call: -
v_call: TRBV12-3/TRBV12-4
j_call: TRBJ2-5
clone_size: many

cdr3_nt: TGTGCCAGCAGCCATCCAACTAATGAAAAACTGTTTTTT
cdr3_aa: CASSHPTNEKLFF
d_call: -
v_call: TRBV28
j_call: TRBJ1-4
clone_size: many

cdr3_nt: TGCAGCGTTGATACGGGGGGGATTGGAGATACGCAGTATTTT
cdr3_aa: CSVDTGGIGDTQYF
d_call: TRBD2
v_call: TRBV29-1
j_call: TRBJ2-3
clone_size: -

cdr3_nt: TGTGCCATCAGTCCTAGCGGGCCCGGGTTATATGAGCAGTTCTTC
cdr3_aa: CAISPSGPGLYEQFF
d_call: TRBD2
v_call: TRBV10-3
j_call: TRBJ2-1
clone_size: -

cdr3_nt: TGCAGTGCTAGAGACACTGTGCGCGGATCCGCAGATACGCAGTATTTT
cdr3_aa: CSARDTVRGSADTQYF
d_call: -
v_call: TRBV20-1
j_call: TRBJ2-3
clone_size: -

cdr3_nt: TGTGCCAGCAGGAAAGGGCTGGGGAGCTCCTATAATTCACCCCTCCACTTT
cdr3_aa: CASRKGLGSSYNSPLHF
d_call: -
v_call: TRBV5-5
j_call: TRBJ1-6
clone_size: few

cdr3_nt: TGTGCCAGCACTACGGGTCTTAATGAGCAGTTCTTC
cdr3_aa: CASTTGLNEQFF
d_call: -
v_call: TRBV27
j_call: TRBJ2-1
clone_size: few

cdr3_nt: TGTGCCACCAGTGATTTGTTCTCAGGGCATGAGCAGTTCTTC
cdr3_aa: CATSDLFSGHEQFF
d_call: -
v_call: TRBV24-1
j_call: TRBJ2-1
clone_size: many

cdr3_nt: TGTGCCAGCAGCGTCGGGGGATCTAGCTACGAGACCCAGTACTTC
cdr3_aa: CASSVGGSSYETQYF
d_call: -
v_call: TRBV7-8
j_call: TRBJ2-5
clone_size: -